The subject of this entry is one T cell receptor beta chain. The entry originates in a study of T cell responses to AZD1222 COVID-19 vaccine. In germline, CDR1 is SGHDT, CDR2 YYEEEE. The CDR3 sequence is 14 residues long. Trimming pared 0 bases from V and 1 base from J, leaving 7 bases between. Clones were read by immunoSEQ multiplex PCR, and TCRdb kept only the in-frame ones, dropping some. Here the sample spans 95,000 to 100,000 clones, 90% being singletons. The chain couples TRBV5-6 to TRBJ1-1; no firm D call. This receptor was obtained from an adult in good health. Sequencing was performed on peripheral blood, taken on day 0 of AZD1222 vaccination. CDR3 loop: CASSLALSNTEAFF. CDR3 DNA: TGTGCCAGCAGCTTGGCCTTATCGAACACTGAAGCTTTCTTT.